Listed below are T cell receptor beta chains from one sample, sequenced in a study of T cell repertoires in cytomegalovirus infection. TCRdb itself ran the reads through MiXCR, one entry per CDR3 protein. The repertoire includes over 120,000 distinct CDR3 sequences, approximately 30% of them detected once, and around half sits in the top ten. What these receptors recognize is not known. The specimen was CD8+ T cells from cultured PBMCs, collected from culture after CMV antigen stimulation. The receptors were gathered from a human donor in good health (CMV status not recorded). Some clones in this sample may be carry-over from other donors' samples. CDR3s include the opening cysteine and the closing phenylalanine or tryptophan. A D gene is named only where the DNA matches it firmly. Some rows mark clone size as missing; the rest say once, few, many or name a class of expanded clone.

v_call	clone_size	d_call	j_call	cdr3_nt	cdr3_aa
TRBV6-6	.	.	TRBJ1-1	TGTGCCAGCAGTTACTCGAACGGGATGAACACTGAAGCTTTCTTT	CASSYSNGMNTEAFF
TRBV7-6	.	TRBD1	TRBJ2-2	TGTGCCAGCAGCTTGGGACAGCTGGCGAGCACCGGGGAGCTGTTTTTT	CASSLGQLASTGELFF
TRBV12-3/TRBV12-4	.	.	TRBJ1-1	TGTGCCAGCAGCGACAGAAGATTGAACACTGAAGCTTTCTTT	CASSDRRLNTEAFF
TRBV5-1	.	.	TRBJ2-5	TGCGCCAGCAGCTTGCTAGCAGCCTACCAAGAGACCCAGTACTTC	CASSLLAAYQETQYF
TRBV2	.	TRBD1	TRBJ2-3	TGTGCCAGCAACCTCAATTCACAGGGGATTAGCACAGATACGCAGTATTTT	CASNLNSQGISTDTQYF
TRBV6-5	few	TRBD2	TRBJ2-1	TGTGCCAGCAGTTCCATGACTAGCGGGGGGCCGGAGTTCTTC	CASSSMTSGGPEFF
TRBV12-5	once	.	TRBJ1-2	TGTGCTAGTGGACAAGACAGACGCAGGTCTGGCTACACCTTC	CASGQDRRRSGYTF
TRBV19	.	.	TRBJ1-1	TGTGCCAGTAGTATCTTTGAAGGGGTGAACACTGAAGCTTTCTTT	CASSIFEGVNTEAFF
TRBV27	few	.	TRBJ1-1	TGTGCCAGCAGTCCGCTACAGGGTTGGAACACTGAAGCTTTCTTT	CASSPLQGWNTEAFF
TRBV7-9	few	.	TRBJ1-1	TGTGCCAGCACCAAGTCGTCTGGGAACACTGAAGCTTTCTTT	CASTKSSGNTEAFF
TRBV15	.	.	TRBJ1-2	TGTGCCACCAGCAGTGAAGGGAGTCTCTATGGCTACACCTTC	CATSSEGSLYGYTF
TRBV9	once	.	TRBJ2-5	TGTGCCAGCAGCGTAGTTTCTGGTGCAGAGACCCAGTACTTC	CASSVVSGAETQYF
TRBV12-3/TRBV12-4	.	TRBD1	TRBJ1-1	TGTGCCAGCAGTAACGACAGGGCGGGTTCTCTTTACACTGAAGCTTTCTTT	CASSNDRAGSLYTEAFF
TRBV5-4	few	.	TRBJ1-3	TGTGCCAGCAGCTCGGAGGGCTCGGGAAACACCATATATTTT	CASSSEGSGNTIYF
TRBV20-1	.	.	TRBJ2-1	TGCAGTGCTAGAGATTGGGGGCGAAATGAGCAGTTCTTC	CSARDWGRNEQFF
TRBV14	few	TRBD1	TRBJ1-1	TGTGCCAGCAGCCAACTACAGGGGGAGGGCACTGAAGCTTTCTTT	CASSQLQGEGTEAFF
TRBV28	.	.	TRBJ1-1	TGTGCCAGCAGTTGGGTGGGTAGGCCGAACACTGAAGCTTTCTTT	CASSWVGRPNTEAFF
TRBV7-2	many	.	TRBJ1-1	TGTGCCAGCAGCTACGGGGATTTCTGGACTGAAGCTTTCTTT	CASSYGDFWTEAFF
TRBV19	many	.	TRBJ1-1	TGTGCCAGTAGTAACCGCCCCTACAGGGAGAACACTGAAGCTTTCTTT	CASSNRPYRENTEAFF
TRBV6-2/TRBV6-3	few	TRBD2	TRBJ2-2	TGTGCCAGCAGTTACTCGAGGTCTAGCGGAACCGGGGAGCTGTTTTTT	CASSYSRSSGTGELFF
TRBV15	.	.	TRBJ2-1	TGTGCCACCAGCAGAGACAATGAGCAGTTCTTC	CATSRDNEQFF
TRBV7-6	.	.	TRBJ1-1	TGTGCCAGCAGCTTAGAACCGGGGGCGGTTACTGAAGCTTTCTTT	CASSLEPGAVTEAFF
TRBV7-8	many	.	TRBJ2-3	TGTGCCAGCAGCTTAGTGGCGGGGCTGGGCACAGATACGCAGTATTTT	CASSLVAGLGTDTQYF
TRBV7-8	many	TRBD2	TRBJ2-3	TGTGCCAGCAGTCCCGGGGGGGGAGATACGCAGTATTTT	CASSPGGGDTQYF
TRBV20-1	.	TRBD2	TRBJ2-3	TGCAGTGCTCAGGGGTGGGGCGGGGGGGCCCGCAGCCCAGATACGCAGTATTTT	CSAQGWGGGARSPDTQYF
TRBV2	few	TRBD2	TRBJ2-3	TGTGCCAGCGGCGGGGGGACTAGCACAGATACGCAGTATTTT	CASGGGTSTDTQYF
TRBV5-6	.	.	TRBJ1-5	TGTGCCAGCAGCCTGGTAGGGGACGAGCCCCAGCATTTT	CASSLVGDEPQHF
TRBV7-6	.	TRBD2	TRBJ2-3	TGTGCCAGCAGCCTTGAGGCGGGGGCAGATACGCAGTATTTT	CASSLEAGADTQYF
TRBV6-6	.	.	TRBJ1-1	TGTGCCAGCAGTTACTCGAACGGGTTGGGTAGGGAGAACACTGAAGCTTTCTTT	CASSYSNGLGRENTEAFF
TRBV7-3	.	TRBD1	TRBJ2-3	TGTGCCAGCAGTTTTTACACGGGGACAGGGAGCGCAGATACGCAGTATTTT	CASSFYTGTGSADTQYF
TRBV2	few	.	TRBJ1-1	TGTGCCAGCATGTCGTCCCGGACAGCTCTGAACACTGAAGCTTTCTTT	CASMSSRTALNTEAFF
TRBV10-2	few	.	TRBJ2-2	TGCGCCAGCAGTATCCGACAGAAACCAACCGGGGAGCTGTTTTTT	CASSIRQKPTGELFF
TRBV20-1	.	TRBD2	TRBJ2-4	TGCAGTGCAACCCGAGGGACTAGCGGCGAGAACATTCAGTACTTC	CSATRGTSGENIQYF
TRBV15	.	TRBD2	TRBJ2-1	TGTGCCACCAGCAGAGGACTAGCGGGGGGGAGAAATGAGCAGTTCTTC	CATSRGLAGGRNEQFF
TRBV7-8	few	.	TRBJ2-3	TGTGCCAGCAGCTTAGTAGCGGCTAGACCTAGCACAGATACGCAGTATTTT	CASSLVAARPSTDTQYF
TRBV20-1	.	TRBD2	TRBJ2-5	TGCAGTGCTAGAGTAGTAGCGGGGGACCAAGAGACCCAGTACTTC	CSARVVAGDQETQYF
TRBV7-9	few	TRBD1	TRBJ1-4	TGTGCCAGCAGCTTACAGACAGGGGGAAAACTGTTTTTT	CASSLQTGGKLFF
TRBV18	.	.	TRBJ1-3	TGTGCCAGCTCACCATCATCGGGGGGCGCTGGAAACACCATATATTTT	CASSPSSGGAGNTIYF
TRBV6-5	.	.	TRBJ2-7	TGTGCCAGCAGTTACTCAAGGGACGGATCCTACAGATACGAGCAGTACTTC	CASSYSRDGSYRYEQYF
TRBV5-4	many	.	TRBJ2-3	TGTGCCAGCAGCCATAGTGGAGGGCCGGGGAGTACGCAGTATTTT	CASSHSGGPGSTQYF
TRBV27	few	.	TRBJ1-5	TGTGCCAGCAGTTTATCGAGTCCAACTTATAGCAATCAGCCCCAGCATTTT	CASSLSSPTYSNQPQHF
TRBV19	once	TRBD2	TRBJ2-1	TGTGCCAGTAGCCGGGACGGGACTATCAATGAGCAGTTCTTC	CASSRDGTINEQFF
TRBV2	.	.	TRBJ2-3	TGTGCCAGCAGTGAAGGGGGGCTAGAGTCAGATACGCAGTATTTT	CASSEGGLESDTQYF
TRBV7-8	.	.	TRBJ1-5	TGTGCCAGCAGCTTATTCTTTGGGATCAATCAGCCCCAGCATTTT	CASSLFFGINQPQHF
TRBV7-8	few	.	TRBJ2-5	TGTGCCAGCAGCTCCGGGTGGGAGGGGGCCTTCCAAGAGACCCAGTACTTC	CASSSGWEGAFQETQYF
TRBV11-2	many	.	TRBJ2-5	TGTGCCAGCAGCTTAGGAGAGGGACTCCAAGAGACCCAGTACTTC	CASSLGEGLQETQYF
TRBV7-4	.	.	TRBJ2-3	TGTGCCAGCAGCTTCGTCCCACTAGGCACAGATACGCAGTATTTT	CASSFVPLGTDTQYF
TRBV5-1	once	.	TRBJ2-7	TGCGCCAGCAGCTTGGGGGGAACTCAGACCTACGAGCAGTACTTC	CASSLGGTQTYEQYF
TRBV19	.	TRBD1	TRBJ1-2	TGTGCCAGTAGCCTCGGACAGGAGGGGGTTTATGGCTACACCTTC	CASSLGQEGVYGYTF
TRBV6-8	.	TRBD1	TRBJ2-2	TGTGCCAGCAGTTTGACAGGGGGACCCGGGGAGCTGTTTTTT	CASSLTGGPGELFF
TRBV7-6	.	.	TRBJ2-5	TGTGCCAGCAGCTTTAGCGCCAGGAGAGGGGCCGAAGAGACCCAGTACTTC	CASSFSARRGAEETQYF
TRBV23-1	.	.	TRBJ1-3	TGCGCCAGCAGTCGGGTTCCTTCCACAGGGAAGTCCTCTGGAAACACCATATATTTT	CASSRVPSTGKSSGNTIYF
TRBV12-3/TRBV12-4	.	.	TRBJ2-3	TGTGCCAGCAGTTTAGGACAGTACACAGATACGCAGTATTTT	CASSLGQYTDTQYF
TRBV27	few	.	TRBJ2-3	TGTGCCAGCAGTTCTCTAGGGGAATTTAGCACAGATACGCAGTATTTT	CASSSLGEFSTDTQYF
TRBV5-5	.	.	TRBJ2-5	TGTGCCAGCAGCTTGAGGCAGCAAGAGACCCAGTACTTC	CASSLRQQETQYF
TRBV4-1	.	.	TRBJ2-1	TGCGCCAGCAGCCAAGACTCCGGGACTTACAATGAGCAGTTCTTC	CASSQDSGTYNEQFF
TRBV28	few	.	TRBJ2-1	TGTGCCAGCAGTGCGAGCCGGGACTCCGCGTTTGAGCAGTTCTTC	CASSASRDSAFEQFF
TRBV5-5	.	.	TRBJ2-6	TGTGCCAGCAGCTTTTCCGGGTCCTCTGGGGCCAACGTCCTGACTTTC	CASSFSGSSGANVLTF
TRBV27	.	TRBD2	TRBJ2-1	TGTGCCAGCAGTTTATTTCCTAGCGGGGGTCAATACAATGAGCAGTTCTTC	CASSLFPSGGQYNEQFF
TRBV28	few	.	TRBJ2-5	TGTGCCAGTAATTACGCAGGGGAGGTCAAAGAGACCCAGTACTTC	CASNYAGEVKETQYF